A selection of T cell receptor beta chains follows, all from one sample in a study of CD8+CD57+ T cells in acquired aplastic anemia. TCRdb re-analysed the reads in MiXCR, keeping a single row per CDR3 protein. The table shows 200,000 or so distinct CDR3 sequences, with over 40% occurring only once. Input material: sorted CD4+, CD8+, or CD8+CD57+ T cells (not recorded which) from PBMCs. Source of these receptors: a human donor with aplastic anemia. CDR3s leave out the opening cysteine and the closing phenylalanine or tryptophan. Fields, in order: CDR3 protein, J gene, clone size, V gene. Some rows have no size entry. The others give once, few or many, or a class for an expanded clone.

CDR3: ARTRGQGNQEIQY
J: TRBJ2-7
size: NA
V: TRBV7-7

CDR3: ASSESTVNYGYT
J: TRBJ1-2
size: NA
V: TRBV10-2

CDR3: ASSDLVREPYGYT
J: TRBJ1-2
size: NA
V: TRBV10-2

CDR3: ASSPEPTASYEQY
J: TRBJ2-7
size: many
V: TRBV19

CDR3: AGSSGRTYEQY
J: TRBJ2-7
size: NA
V: TRBV7-2

CDR3: ATSSRDRVGEKLF
J: TRBJ1-4
size: NA
V: TRBV15

CDR3: SASIGQGTDTQY
J: TRBJ2-3
size: many
V: TRBV20-1

CDR3: ASSLAGIGGTQY
J: TRBJ2-5
size: many
V: TRBV5-6

CDR3: SARLSRGPGEQY
J: TRBJ2-7
size: NA
V: TRBV20-1

CDR3: ASGDNYGYT
J: TRBJ1-2
size: once
V: TRBV7-9

CDR3: ASSFAGLTQH
J: TRBJ1-5
size: NA
V: TRBV7-2

CDR3: ASSALGIGASSNYGYT
J: TRBJ1-2
size: NA
V: TRBV6-5

CDR3: ASSPSGDGTEQY
J: TRBJ2-7
size: many
V: TRBV12-3/TRBV12-4

CDR3: ASSLGGGAGGYT
J: TRBJ1-2
size: NA
V: TRBV7-6

CDR3: AISTSGHSYEQY
J: TRBJ2-7
size: NA
V: TRBV10-3

CDR3: ASSASRAYEQY
J: TRBJ2-7
size: NA
V: TRBV19

CDR3: ASSTGPVGEQY
J: TRBJ2-7
size: NA
V: TRBV7-2

CDR3: ASSLGGEQETQY
J: TRBJ2-5
size: NA
V: TRBV7-8

CDR3: STRDWRGGEY
J: TRBJ2-3
size: NA
V: TRBV29-1

CDR3: ASRGDGAYEQY
J: TRBJ2-7
size: NA
V: TRBV2

CDR3: ASSLDRGRNYGYT
J: TRBJ1-2
size: NA
V: TRBV5-1

CDR3: ASSVGEQSYT
J: TRBJ1-2
size: many
V: TRBV9

CDR3: ASSPGRRLAGGFGVQY
J: TRBJ2-5
size: NA
V: TRBV7-8

CDR3: ASSLDPSASYGYT
J: TRBJ1-2
size: NA
V: TRBV5-4

CDR3: ASSFQNTEAF
J: TRBJ1-1
size: few
V: TRBV5-5

CDR3: ASSYLGRNTEAF
J: TRBJ1-1
size: many
V: TRBV6-5

CDR3: SASIGTDTGELF
J: TRBJ2-2
size: NA
V: TRBV20-1

CDR3: ASSEAGGSYNEQF
J: TRBJ2-1
size: few
V: TRBV25-1

CDR3: ASSPGQGGTDTQY
J: TRBJ2-3
size: many
V: TRBV12-3/TRBV12-4

CDR3: ASSIVSGGANEQF
J: TRBJ2-1
size: NA
V: TRBV19

CDR3: ATSKDSYNEQF
J: TRBJ2-1
size: NA
V: TRBV15

CDR3: ASSSRTAASNEKLF
J: TRBJ1-4
size: NA
V: TRBV7-9

CDR3: ASSLGGSGGAGNEQF
J: TRBJ2-1
size: many
V: TRBV19

CDR3: ASSLEMGGLGRPLH
J: TRBJ1-6
size: many
V: TRBV11-2

CDR3: ASSGGPGTGDEKLF
J: TRBJ1-4
size: NA
V: TRBV2

CDR3: AIRAHGSQETQC
J: TRBJ2-5
size: NA
V: TRBV10-3

CDR3: ASSPRQGYNEQF
J: TRBJ2-1
size: NA
V: TRBV7-9

CDR3: ASSRGGGGETQY
J: TRBJ2-5
size: NA
V: TRBV7-9

CDR3: ASSTSGAEGFYEQY
J: TRBJ2-7
size: NA
V: TRBV7-8

CDR3: ATSDPSGGPEQY
J: TRBJ2-7
size: many
V: TRBV24-1

CDR3: ASSTGQTESTDTQY
J: TRBJ2-3
size: many
V: TRBV5-5

CDR3: ATRGTRIDEQF
J: TRBJ2-1
size: many
V: TRBV15

CDR3: ASSQSGGVNYGYT
J: TRBJ1-2
size: once
V: TRBV16

CDR3: ASSIGQGAPMRQPQH
J: TRBJ1-5
size: NA
V: TRBV19

CDR3: ASSETYPGEEGMETQH
J: TRBJ1-5
size: NA
V: TRBV2

CDR3: ASSLAAGEDTQY
J: TRBJ2-3
size: many
V: TRBV5-1

CDR3: ATSWDRGNEKLF
J: TRBJ1-4
size: many
V: TRBV15

CDR3: ASSLGPLGGYT
J: TRBJ1-2
size: NA
V: TRBV7-3

CDR3: ASRSNLAGLGYGQY
J: TRBJ2-7
size: few
V: TRBV7-2

CDR3: ASSTPGLRNTGELF
J: TRBJ2-2
size: NA
V: TRBV4-2

CDR3: ASSETAGGQETQH
J: TRBJ1-5
size: NA
V: TRBV2

CDR3: ASSERQGNYGYT
J: TRBJ1-2
size: many
V: TRBV6-1

CDR3: SVGTENNEQF
J: TRBJ2-1
size: NA
V: TRBV29-1

CDR3: ASRLDLPPHYEQY
J: TRBJ2-7
size: NA
V: TRBV5-1

CDR3: ASSFSGTSSYEQY
J: TRBJ2-7
size: NA
V: TRBV27